This passage covers 7 T cell receptor beta chains from one sample sequenced in a study of T cell changes during pregnancy in multiple sclerosis. Data came from immunoSEQ multiplex PCR; TCRdb stores just in-frame clones and leaves some out. The repertoire consists of some 55,000 clones, with 87% occurring once and the leading ten covering approximately 5%. Sequenced input: peripheral blood from another person, used as feeder cells. The receptors stem from a human donor whose cells served as feeder cells for cultures in a pregnancy study.

The CDR3 nucleotides read TGCGCCAGCAGCTTGGAGGCCTCCTACGAGCAGTACTTC. Residues: CASSLEASYEQYF. The genes are TRBV5-1 and TRBJ2-7; D is undetermined. Germline CDR1 SGHRS, CDR2 YFSETQ. The CDR3 sequence is 13 residues long. V gave up 0 bases and J gave up 0 bases, with 4 bases separating them.

This clone showed up just once. V is TRBV28 and J is TRBJ2-3, with TRBD2 matching 11 bases. Per the germline V gene, CDR1 is MDHEN and CDR2 is SYDVKM. V shed 4 bases and J 7 bases; nucleotides not matched to a gene: 7. There are 15 residues in the CDR3. CDR3 protein: CASSSLAGGNYTQYF. CDR3 sequence (DNA): TGTGCCAGCAGTTCCCTAGCGGGGGGAAACTATACGCAGTATTTT.

The chain couples TRBV28 to TRBJ2-3; D is perhaps TRBD1 (6 bases). Between the trimmed V and J ends, which lost 2 bases and 2 bases, there was a span of 14 bases. Germline V gene data show CDR1 as MDHEN and CDR2 as SYDVKM. The CDR3 loop spans 16 amino acids. The CDR3 spells CASSLGDRTFTDTQYF. CDR3 DNA sequence: TGTGCCAGCAGTTTAGGAGACAGGACTTTCACAGATACGCAGTATTTT.

This chain connects TRBV18 to TRBJ2-1; 12 bases are shared with TRBD2. The J segment lost 4 bases and the V segment lost 3 bases, leaving 4 bases of the junction unmatched. Germline V lookup: CDR1 KGHSH, CDR2 LQKENI. The CDR3 contains 16 residues. The chain's CDR3 is CASSPWTSGVYNEQFF. The CDR3 nucleotides read TGTGCCAGCTCACCCTGGACTAGCGGGGTTTACAATGAGCAGTTCTTC.

V gene TRBV27 combines with J gene TRBJ1-2; 8 bases match TRBD1. V dropped 2 bases and J dropped 4; count of bases not matched to a gene: 9. The CDR3 extends over 16 amino acids. Germline CDR1 and CDR2: MNHEY and SMNVEV (reference sequence). CDR3 sequence: CASSLRGQGAAYGYTF. In DNA, the CDR3 is TGTGCCAGCAGTTTACGGGGGCAGGGGGCTGCCTATGGCTACACCTTC.

The chain is built from TRBV9 and TRBJ2-1, with 8 bases lining up with TRBD2. The CDR3 sequence is 15 residues long. V lost 0 bases and J lost 7; bases outside the gene matches: 6. Germline loops: CDR1 SGDLS, CDR2 YYNGEE. CDR3 nucleotide sequence: TGTGCCAGCAGCGTAGTAAATAGCGGGGAGAATGAGCAGTTCTTC. Translation gives CASSVVNSGENEQFF.

The chain is built from TRBV28 and TRBJ1-5; TRBD1 matches at 11 bases. Germline V lookup: CDR1 MDHEN, CDR2 SYDVKM. The CDR3 contains 16 residues. The junction had 2 bases not matched to a gene; V was cut back by 3 bases and J by 1 base. The chain's CDR3 is CASSFRDRGSNQPQHF. Written as DNA, the CDR3 is TGTGCCAGCAGTTTCAGGGACAGGGGGAGCAATCAGCCCCAGCATTTT. Based on the CDR3 plus reference TRBV28 and TRBJ1-5, the full variable domain is DVKVTQSSRYLVKRTGEKVFLECVQDMDHENMFWYRQDPGLGLRLIYFSYDVKMKEKGDIPEGYSVSREKKERFSLILESASTNQTSMYLCASSFRDRGSNQPQHFGDGTRLSIL.